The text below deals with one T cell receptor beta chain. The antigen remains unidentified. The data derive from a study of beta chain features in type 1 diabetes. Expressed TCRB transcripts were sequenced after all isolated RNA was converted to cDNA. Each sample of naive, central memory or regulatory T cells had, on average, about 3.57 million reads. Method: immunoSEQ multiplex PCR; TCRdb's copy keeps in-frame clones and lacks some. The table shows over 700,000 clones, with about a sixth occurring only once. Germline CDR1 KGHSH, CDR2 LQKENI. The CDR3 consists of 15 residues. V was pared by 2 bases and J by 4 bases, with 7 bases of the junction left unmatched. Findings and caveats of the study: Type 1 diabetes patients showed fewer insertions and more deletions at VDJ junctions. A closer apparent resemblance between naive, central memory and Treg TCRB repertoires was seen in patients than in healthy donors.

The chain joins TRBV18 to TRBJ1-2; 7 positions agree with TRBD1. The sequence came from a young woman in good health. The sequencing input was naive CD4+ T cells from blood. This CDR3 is CASSPGGQAFYGYTF. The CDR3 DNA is TGTGCCAGCTCACCAGGAGGACAGGCCTTCTATGGCTACACCTTC.